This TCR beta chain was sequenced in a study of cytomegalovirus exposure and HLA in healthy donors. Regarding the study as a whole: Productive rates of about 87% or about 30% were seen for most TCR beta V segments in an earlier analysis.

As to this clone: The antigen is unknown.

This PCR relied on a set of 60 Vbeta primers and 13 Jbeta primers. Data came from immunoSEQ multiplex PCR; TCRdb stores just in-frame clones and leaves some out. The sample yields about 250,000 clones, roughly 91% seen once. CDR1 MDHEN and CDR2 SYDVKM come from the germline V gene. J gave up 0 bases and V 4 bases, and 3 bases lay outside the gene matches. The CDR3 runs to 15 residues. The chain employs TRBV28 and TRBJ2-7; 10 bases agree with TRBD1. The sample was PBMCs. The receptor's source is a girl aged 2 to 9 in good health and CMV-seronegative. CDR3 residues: CASSSGQGGSYEQYF. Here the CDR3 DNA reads TGTGCCAGCAGTTCAGGACAGGGGGGCTCCTACGAGCAGTACTTC.